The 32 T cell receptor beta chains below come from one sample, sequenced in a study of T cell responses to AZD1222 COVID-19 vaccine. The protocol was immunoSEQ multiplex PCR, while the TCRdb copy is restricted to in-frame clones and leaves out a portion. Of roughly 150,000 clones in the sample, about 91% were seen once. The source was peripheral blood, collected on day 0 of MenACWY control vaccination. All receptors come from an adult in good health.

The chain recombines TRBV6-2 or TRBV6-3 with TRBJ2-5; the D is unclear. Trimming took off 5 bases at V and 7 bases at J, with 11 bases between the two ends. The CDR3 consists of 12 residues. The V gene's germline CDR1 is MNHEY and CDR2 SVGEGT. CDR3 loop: CASSPWVGTQYF. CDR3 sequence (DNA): TGTGCCAGCAGTCCCTGGGTTGGGACCCAGTACTTC.

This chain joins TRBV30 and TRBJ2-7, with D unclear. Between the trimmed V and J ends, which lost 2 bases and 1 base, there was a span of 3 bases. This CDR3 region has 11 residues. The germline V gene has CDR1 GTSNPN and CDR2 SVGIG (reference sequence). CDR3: CAWSLSYEQYF. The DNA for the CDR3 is TGTGCCTGGAGTTTGTCCTACGAGCAGTACTTC.

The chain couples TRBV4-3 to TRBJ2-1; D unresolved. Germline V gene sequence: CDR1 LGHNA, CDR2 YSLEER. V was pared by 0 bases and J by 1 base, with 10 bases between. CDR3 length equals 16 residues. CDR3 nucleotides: TGCGCCAGCAGCCAAGATAGCCGGGTTTCCTACAATGAGCAGTTCTTC. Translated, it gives CASSQDSRVSYNEQFF.

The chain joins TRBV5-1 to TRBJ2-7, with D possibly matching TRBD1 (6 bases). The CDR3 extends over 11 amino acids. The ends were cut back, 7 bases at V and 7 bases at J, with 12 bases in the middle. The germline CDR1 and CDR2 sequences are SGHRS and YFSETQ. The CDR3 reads CASALGQEQYF. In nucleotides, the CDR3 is TGCGCCAGCGCCTTAGGACAGGAGCAGTACTTC.

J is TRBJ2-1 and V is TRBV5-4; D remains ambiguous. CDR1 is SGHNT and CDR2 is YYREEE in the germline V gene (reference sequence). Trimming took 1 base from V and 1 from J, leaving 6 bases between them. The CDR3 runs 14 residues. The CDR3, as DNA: TGTGCCAGCAGCTTGCCGCAGTCCTACAATGAGCAGTTCTTC. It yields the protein CASSLPQSYNEQFF.

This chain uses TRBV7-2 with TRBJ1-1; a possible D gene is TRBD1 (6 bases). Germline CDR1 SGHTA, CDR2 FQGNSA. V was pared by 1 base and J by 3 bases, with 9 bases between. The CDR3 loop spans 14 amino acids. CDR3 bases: TGTGCCAGCAGCTTAGTGCACAGGGACACTGAAGCTTTCTTT. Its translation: CASSLVHRDTEAFF.

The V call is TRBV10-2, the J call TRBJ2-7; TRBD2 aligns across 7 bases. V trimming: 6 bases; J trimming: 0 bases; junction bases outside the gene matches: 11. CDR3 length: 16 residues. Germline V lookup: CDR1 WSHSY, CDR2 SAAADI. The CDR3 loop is CASRDLSGEYSYEQYF. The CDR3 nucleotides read TGCGCCAGCAGGGACTTGAGCGGGGAGTACTCCTACGAGCAGTACTTC.

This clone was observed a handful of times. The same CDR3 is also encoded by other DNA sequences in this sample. The CDR3 bases are TGCGCCAGCAGCTTGAGGGGCCCCTACGAGCAGTACTTC. It translates to CASSLRGPYEQYF. V gene TRBV5-1 combines with J gene TRBJ2-7; a possible D gene is TRBD1 (5 bases). Germline V gene lookup returns CDR1 SGHRS and CDR2 YFSETQ. V was pared by 1 base and J by 2 bases, with 7 bases between. This CDR3 contains 13 residues.

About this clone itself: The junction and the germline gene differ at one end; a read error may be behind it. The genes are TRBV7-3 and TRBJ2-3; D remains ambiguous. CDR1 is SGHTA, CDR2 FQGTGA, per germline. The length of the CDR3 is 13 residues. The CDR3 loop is CASSLTGTDTQYF. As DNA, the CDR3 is TGTGCCAGCAGCCTAACCGGCACAGATACGCAGTATTTT.

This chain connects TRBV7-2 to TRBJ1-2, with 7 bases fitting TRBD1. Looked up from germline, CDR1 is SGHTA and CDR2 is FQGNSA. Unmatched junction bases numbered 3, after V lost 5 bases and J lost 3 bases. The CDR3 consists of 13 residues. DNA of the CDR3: TGTGCCAGCAGCGTCGGGACAGACTATGGCTACACCTTC. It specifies CASSVGTDYGYTF.

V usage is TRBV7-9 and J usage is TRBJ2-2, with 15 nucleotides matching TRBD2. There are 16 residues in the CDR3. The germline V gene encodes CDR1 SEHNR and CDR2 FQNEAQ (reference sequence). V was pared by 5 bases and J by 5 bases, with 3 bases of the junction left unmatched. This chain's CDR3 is CASSIGLAGGTGELFF. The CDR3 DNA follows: TGTGCCAGCAGCATCGGACTAGCGGGGGGGACCGGGGAGCTGTTTTTT.

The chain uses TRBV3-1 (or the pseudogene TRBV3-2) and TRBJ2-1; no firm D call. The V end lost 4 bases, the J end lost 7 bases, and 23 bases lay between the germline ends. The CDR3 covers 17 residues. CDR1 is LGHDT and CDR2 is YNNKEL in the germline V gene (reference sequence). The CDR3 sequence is CASSPPLVLYLANEQFF. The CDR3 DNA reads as TGTGCCAGCAGCCCACCATTGGTCCTTTACCTGGCGAATGAGCAGTTCTTC.

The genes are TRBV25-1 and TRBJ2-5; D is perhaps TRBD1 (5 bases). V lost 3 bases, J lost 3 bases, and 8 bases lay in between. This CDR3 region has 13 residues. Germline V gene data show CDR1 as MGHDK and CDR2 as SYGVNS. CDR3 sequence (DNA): TGTGCCAGCAGTGAGGCAGGGAAAGAGACCCAGTACTTC. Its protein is CASSEAGKETQYF.

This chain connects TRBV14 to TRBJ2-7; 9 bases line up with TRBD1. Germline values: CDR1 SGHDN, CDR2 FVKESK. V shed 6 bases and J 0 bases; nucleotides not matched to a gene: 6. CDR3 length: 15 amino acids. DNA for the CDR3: TGTGCCAGCAGTCGGGACAGGGCGAGCTCCTACGAGCAGTACTTC. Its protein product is CASSRDRASSYEQYF.

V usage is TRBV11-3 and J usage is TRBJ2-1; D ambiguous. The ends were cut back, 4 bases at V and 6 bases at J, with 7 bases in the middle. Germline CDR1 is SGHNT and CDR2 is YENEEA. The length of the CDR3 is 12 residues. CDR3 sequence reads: CASSSVFNEQFF. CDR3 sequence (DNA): TGTGCCAGCAGCTCCGTATTCAATGAGCAGTTCTTC.

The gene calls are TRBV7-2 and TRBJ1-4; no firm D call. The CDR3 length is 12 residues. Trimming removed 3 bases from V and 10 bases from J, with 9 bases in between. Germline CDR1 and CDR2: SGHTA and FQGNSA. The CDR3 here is CASSLGRGKLFF. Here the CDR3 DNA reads TGTGCCAGCAGCTTGGGTCGGGGAAAACTGTTTTTT. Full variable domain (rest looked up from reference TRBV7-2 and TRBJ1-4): GAGVSQSPSNKVTEKGKDVELRCDPISGHTALYWYRQSLGQGLEFLIYFQGNSAPDKSGLPSDRFSAERTGGSVSTLTIQRTQQEDSAVYLCASSLGRGKLFFGSGTQLSVL.

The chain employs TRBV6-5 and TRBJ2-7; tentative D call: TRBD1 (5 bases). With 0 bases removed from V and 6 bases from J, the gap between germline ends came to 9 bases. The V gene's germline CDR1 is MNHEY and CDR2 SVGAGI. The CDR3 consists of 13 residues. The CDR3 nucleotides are TGTGCCAGCAGTTACTCCACCCAGGGCGAGCAGTACTTC. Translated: CASSYSTQGEQYF.

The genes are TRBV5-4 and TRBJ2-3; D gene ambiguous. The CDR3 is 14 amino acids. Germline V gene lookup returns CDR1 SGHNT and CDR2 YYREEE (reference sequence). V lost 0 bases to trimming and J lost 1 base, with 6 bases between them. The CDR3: CASSLGGGTDTQYF. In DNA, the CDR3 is TGTGCCAGCAGCTTGGGAGGTGGCACAGATACGCAGTATTTT.

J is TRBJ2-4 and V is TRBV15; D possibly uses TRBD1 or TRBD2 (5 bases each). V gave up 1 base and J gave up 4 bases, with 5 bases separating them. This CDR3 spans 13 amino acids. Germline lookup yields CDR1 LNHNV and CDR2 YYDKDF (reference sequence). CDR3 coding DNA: TGTGCCACCAGCAGAGGGGGGAAAAACATTCAGTACTTC. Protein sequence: CATSRGGKNIQYF. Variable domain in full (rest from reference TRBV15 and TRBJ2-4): DAMVIQNPRYQVTQFGKPVTLSCSQTLNHNVMYWYQQKSSQAPKLLFHYYDKDFNNEADTPDNFQSRRPNTSFCFLDIRSPGLGDTAMYLCATSRGGKNIQYFGAGTRLSVL.

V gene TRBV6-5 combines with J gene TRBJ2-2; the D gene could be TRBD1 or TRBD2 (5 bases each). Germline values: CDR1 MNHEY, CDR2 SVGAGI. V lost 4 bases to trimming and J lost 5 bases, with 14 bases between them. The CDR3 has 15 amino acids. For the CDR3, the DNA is TGTGCCAGCAGTTCCGGGGCAGGAGGAACCGGGGAGCTGTTTTTT. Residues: CASSSGAGGTGELFF.

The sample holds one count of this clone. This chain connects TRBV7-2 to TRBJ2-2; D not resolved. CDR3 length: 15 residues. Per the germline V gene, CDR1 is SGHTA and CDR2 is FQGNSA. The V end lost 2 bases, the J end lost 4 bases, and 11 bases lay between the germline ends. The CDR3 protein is CASSLLLSSTGELFF. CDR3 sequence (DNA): TGTGCCAGCAGCTTACTACTCTCCAGCACCGGGGAGCTGTTTTTT.

The CDR3 spells CASSLSTDTQYF. In nucleotides, the CDR3 is TGCGCCAGCAGCTTGAGCACAGATACGCAGTATTTT. The chain couples TRBV5-1 to TRBJ2-3; no clear D gene. This CDR3 comprises 12 residues. Trimming stripped 1 base from V and 0 bases from J, with 0 bases between. Germline CDR1 reads SGHRS; CDR2 reads YFSETQ.

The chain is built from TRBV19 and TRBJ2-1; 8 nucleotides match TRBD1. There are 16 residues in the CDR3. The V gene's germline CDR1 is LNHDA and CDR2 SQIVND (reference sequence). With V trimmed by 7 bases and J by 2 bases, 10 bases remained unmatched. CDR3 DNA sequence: TGTGCCAGTACCCTCCGGACAGGGAGCCCCTACAATGAGCAGTTCTTC. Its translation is CASTLRTGSPYNEQFF.

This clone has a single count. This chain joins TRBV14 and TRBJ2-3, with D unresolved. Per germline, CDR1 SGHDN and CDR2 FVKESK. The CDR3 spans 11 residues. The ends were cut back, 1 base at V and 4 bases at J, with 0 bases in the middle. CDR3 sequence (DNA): TGTGCCAGCAGCCAAGCAGATACGCAGTATTTT. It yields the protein CASSQADTQYF.

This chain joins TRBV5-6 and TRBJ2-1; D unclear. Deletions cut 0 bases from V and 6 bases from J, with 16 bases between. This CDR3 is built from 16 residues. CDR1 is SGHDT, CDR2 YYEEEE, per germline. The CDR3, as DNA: TGTGCCAGCAGCTTGGGGTGGGGAAACCTCCCCAATGAGCAGTTCTTC. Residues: CASSLGWGNLPNEQFF.

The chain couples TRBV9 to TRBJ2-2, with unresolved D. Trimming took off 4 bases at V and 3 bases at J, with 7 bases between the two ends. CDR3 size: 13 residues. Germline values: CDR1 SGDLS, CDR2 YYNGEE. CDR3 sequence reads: CASSSIYTGELFF. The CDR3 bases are TGTGCCAGCAGCTCGATCTACACCGGGGAGCTGTTTTTT.

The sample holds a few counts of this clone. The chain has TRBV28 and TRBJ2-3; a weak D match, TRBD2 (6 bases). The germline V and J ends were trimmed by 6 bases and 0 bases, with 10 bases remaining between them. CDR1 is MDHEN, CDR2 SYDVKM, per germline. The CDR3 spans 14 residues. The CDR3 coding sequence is TGTGCCAGCAGGGAGGGGACTAGCACAGATACGCAGTATTTT. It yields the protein CASREGTSTDTQYF.

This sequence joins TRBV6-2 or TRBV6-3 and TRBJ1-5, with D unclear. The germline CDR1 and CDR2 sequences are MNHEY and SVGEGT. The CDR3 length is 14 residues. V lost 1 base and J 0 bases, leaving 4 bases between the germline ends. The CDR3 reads CASSYYSSNQPQHF. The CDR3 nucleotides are TGTGCCAGCAGTTACTACAGTAGCAATCAGCCCCAGCATTTT.

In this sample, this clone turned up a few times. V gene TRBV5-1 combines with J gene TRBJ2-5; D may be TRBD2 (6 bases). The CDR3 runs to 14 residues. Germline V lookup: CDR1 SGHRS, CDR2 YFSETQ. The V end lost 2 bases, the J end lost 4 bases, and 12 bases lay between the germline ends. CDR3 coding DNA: TGCGCCAGCAGCTTTGGCCTAGCGTCAGAGACCCAGTACTTC. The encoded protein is CASSFGLASETQYF.

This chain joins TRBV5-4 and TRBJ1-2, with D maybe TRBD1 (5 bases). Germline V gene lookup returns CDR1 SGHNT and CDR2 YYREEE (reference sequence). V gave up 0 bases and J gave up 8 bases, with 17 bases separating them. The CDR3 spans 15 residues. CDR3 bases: TGTGCCAGCAGCTTGGCCCTCAGGGCTTGGGGCGGCTACACCTTC. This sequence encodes CASSLALRAWGGYTF.

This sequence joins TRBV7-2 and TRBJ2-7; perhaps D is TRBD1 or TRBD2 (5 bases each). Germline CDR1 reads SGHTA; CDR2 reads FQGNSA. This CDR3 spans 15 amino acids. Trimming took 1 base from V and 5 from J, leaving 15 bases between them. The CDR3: CASSLEGFGSHEQYF. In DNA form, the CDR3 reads TGTGCCAGCAGCTTAGAGGGGTTTGGGAGCCACGAGCAGTACTTC.

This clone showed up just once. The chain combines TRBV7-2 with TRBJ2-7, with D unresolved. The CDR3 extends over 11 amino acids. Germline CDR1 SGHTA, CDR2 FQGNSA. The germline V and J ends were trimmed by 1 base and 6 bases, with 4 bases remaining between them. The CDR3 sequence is CASSLVLEQYF. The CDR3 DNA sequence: TGTGCCAGCAGCTTAGTACTCGAGCAGTACTTC.